Below are 9 T cell receptor beta chains sequenced from a single sample in a study of blood T cell repertoires in COVID-19. Method: immunoSEQ multiplex PCR; TCRdb's copy keeps in-frame clones and lacks some. The repertoire holds roughly 300,000 clones, with around 90% as singletons. The source material was peripheral blood. The receptors stem from a man aged 18 to 29 with active or convalescent COVID-19.

The V call is TRBV7-2, the J call TRBJ2-2, with 7 nucleotides matching TRBD1. The CDR3 runs to 15 residues. Germline V gene data show CDR1 as SGHTA and CDR2 as FQGNSA. The ends lost 0 bases at V and 6 bases at J; junction bases unmatched: 4. The CDR3 is CASSLAGGRAGELFF. CDR3 in DNA: TGTGCCAGCAGCTTAGCAGGGGGCAGGGCCGGGGAGCTGTTTTTT.

This rearrangement joins TRBV6-6 to TRBJ1-2, with TRBD1 matching over 11 bases. The CDR3 contains 15 residues. Looked up from germline, CDR1 is MNHNY and CDR2 is SVGAGI (reference sequence). With V trimmed by 5 bases and J by 3 bases, 5 bases remained unmatched. As DNA, the CDR3 is TGTGCCAGCAGTCAGAGGACAGGGGGCCACTATGGCTACACCTTC. This translates into CASSQRTGGHYGYTF.

The J gene is TRBJ1-4, the V gene TRBV12-3 or TRBV12-4; perhaps TRBD1 as D (6 bases). V lost 8 bases and J lost 4, with 8 bases in between. The CDR3 totals 12 residues. The CDR3 spells CASGQFNEKLFF. As DNA, the CDR3 is TGTGCCAGCGGACAGTTTAATGAAAAACTGTTTTTT.

V usage is TRBV30 and J usage is TRBJ1-4; 8 nucleotides line up with TRBD1. The CDR3 is 12 amino acids. V lost 8 bases, J lost 8 bases, and 7 bases stayed unmatched. Germline V gives CDR1 GTSNPN, CDR2 SVGIG (reference sequence). The CDR3 coding sequence is TGTGCCCTGACAGGGGCGAAAGAAAAACTGTTTTTT. This gives the protein CALTGAKEKLFF.

The CDR3 loop is CASGLMTGGGEQFF. Here the CDR3 DNA reads TGTGCCAGCGGATTGATGACAGGGGGCGGTGAGCAGTTCTTC. V is TRBV7-9 and J is TRBJ2-1; 10 bases line up with TRBD1. V was pared by 8 bases and J by 9 bases, with 10 bases of the junction left unmatched. The CDR3 has 14 residues. Germline-derived CDR1 and CDR2 are SEHNR and FQNEAQ (reference sequence). Full variable domain (missing parts from reference TRBV7-9 and TRBJ2-1): DTGVSQNPRHKITKRGQNVTFRCDPISEHNRLYWYRQTLGQGPEFLTYFQNEAQLEKSRLLSDRFSAERPKGSFSTLEIQRTEQGDSAMYLCASGLMTGGGEQFFGPGTRLTVL.

V gene TRBV5-3 combines with J gene TRBJ1-4; D uncertain. TRBV5-3 is recorded as an ORF, its role being uncertain. V shed 6 bases and J shed 4 bases, with 13 bases lying between them. This CDR3 has 14 amino acids. In nucleotides, the CDR3 is TGTGCCAGAACGGCCGAGGGTATTAATGAAAAACTGTTTTTT. This gives the protein CARTAEGINEKLFF.

The chain employs TRBV29-1 and TRBJ1-1, with 8 bases identical to TRBD1. J lost 3 bases, V lost 6 bases, and 6 bases had no gene match. Germline V lookup: CDR1 SQVTM, CDR2 ANQGSEA. This CDR3 is built from 13 residues. For the CDR3, the DNA is TGCAGCGTGGGACAGGTGGTTGACACTGAAGCTTTCTTT. It specifies CSVGQVVDTEAFF.

The CDR3 nucleotides are TGCGCCAGCAGCTTGTCACAGGGAGTCTCCTACGAGCAGTACTTC. This gives the protein CASSLSQGVSYEQYF. This chain links TRBV5-1 with TRBJ2-7, with a tentative D call TRBD1 (6 bases). The CDR3 loop spans 15 amino acids. Trimming left V 1 base short and J 0 bases short, with 11 bases between. Per germline, CDR1 SGHRS and CDR2 YFSETQ. The complete variable domain, with remaining parts taken from reference TRBV5-1 and TRBJ2-7, reads KAGVTQTPRYLIKTRGQQVTLSCSPISGHRSVSWYQQTPGQGLQFLFEYFSETQRNKGNFPGRFSGRQFSNSRSEMNVSTLELGDSALYLCASSLSQGVSYEQYFGPGTRLTVT.

The chain combines TRBV5-8 with TRBJ2-1; TRBD2 matches at 14 bases. Trimming took 3 bases from V and 6 from J; bases not matched to a gene: 5. The CDR3 has 16 amino acids. Germline V CDR1 and CDR2: SGHTS, YDEGEE. CDR3 residues: CASSSGTSGGGNEQFF. The CDR3 DNA follows: TGTGCCAGCAGCTCCGGGACTAGCGGGGGTGGCAATGAGCAGTTCTTC.